This TCR beta chain is from a study of blood T cell repertoires in COVID-19. Study-level background: Spain, Italy and the United States supplied samples that represented acute and convalescent COVID-19. T cells, B-cell-depleted T cells, or PBMCs provided the cDNA or gDNA that served as material.

The CDR3 consists of 15 residues. The germline V gene encodes CDR1 MNHEY and CDR2 SVGAGI. Trimming shortened V by 2 bases and J by 0 bases, and 10 bases separated the two germline ends. As originally analysed: From reference gene primer amplification, estimates of nucleated cell counts were derived. Sequencing was performed with immunoSEQ multiplex PCR; in TCRdb, only in-frame clones are kept and a portion is missing. Clone size and V and J calls were adopted from that table, with D and trimming inferred from the DNA. This sample has more than 200,000 clones, with about 87% found just once. The Seattle site enrolled patients during active infection and followed them longitudinally.

The gene calls are TRBV6-5 and TRBJ1-1; D may be TRBD1 (5 bases). The receptor was isolated from a young man with COVID-19, enrolled during active disease. The sample was peripheral blood. The CDR3 sequence is CASSYVIGVNTEAFF. The CDR3 nucleotides are TGTGCCAGCAGTTACGTTATAGGGGTGAACACTGAAGCTTTCTTT.